These 23 T cell receptor beta chains originate from one sample sequenced in a study of blood T cell repertoires in COVID-19. Some clones are missing from TCRdb's copy, which holds only in-frame ones; the method was immunoSEQ multiplex PCR. The repertoire includes over 20,000 clones, around 72% of them detected once, and approximately 40% sits in the top ten. The sequenced material came from peripheral blood. These receptors came from a woman older than 75 with acute or convalescent COVID-19.

This chain joins TRBV5-8 and TRBJ1-2; possible D gene TRBD1, 5 bases. The CDR3 contains 13 residues. Trimming took off 4 bases at V and 4 bases at J, with 11 bases between the two ends. The V gene's germline CDR1 is SGHTS and CDR2 YDEGEE. CDR3 DNA sequence: TGTGCCAGCAGCCTCGACAGAGGCTATGGCTACACCTTC. This gives the protein CASSLDRGYGYTF.

The gene calls are TRBV2 and TRBJ2-1; 10 bases match TRBD2. The CDR3 runs to 16 residues. Looked up from germline, CDR1 is SNHLY and CDR2 is FYNNEI. The ends lost 6 bases at V and 0 bases at J; junction bases unmatched: 5. CDR3 nucleotides: TGTGCCAGCAGCCGTAGCGGGGGGAGCTCCTACAATGAGCAGTTCTTC. Protein sequence: CASSRSGGSSYNEQFF.

This clone was found a few times. The V gene is TRBV4-3, the J gene TRBJ1-2; 9 bases match TRBD1. With V trimmed by 1 base and J by 10 bases, 13 bases remained unmatched. Germline V gene sequence: CDR1 LGHNA, CDR2 YSLEER. The CDR3 spans 16 residues. The CDR3 nucleotides are TGCGCCAGCAGCCAAGGTTCGTACCGGGACAGGGAGACCTACACCTTC. Protein: CASSQGSYRDRETYTF.

The chain has TRBV6-6 and TRBJ1-6; TRBD1 aligns across 7 bases. The trim removed 10 bases at V and 9 bases at J, leaving 12 bases unmatched. The germline V gene has CDR1 MNHNY and CDR2 SVGAGI (reference sequence). The CDR3 spans 14 residues. Here the CDR3 reads CATRRGTDLSPLHF. CDR3 nucleotides: TGTGCCACAAGGCGCGGGACAGATCTTTCACCCCTCCACTTT.

The chain has TRBV18 and TRBJ2-1, with TRBD1 matching 8 bases. The trim removed 3 bases at V and 0 bases at J, leaving 4 bases unmatched. Germline CDR1 reads KGHSH; CDR2 reads LQKENI. The CDR3 sequence is 16 residues long. The CDR3 region is CASSPAGTGSYNEQFF. CDR3 in DNA: TGTGCCAGCTCACCGGCGGGGACAGGCTCCTACAATGAGCAGTTCTTC.

The chain is built from TRBV7-8 and TRBJ2-3; no clear D. V gave up 1 base and J gave up 2 bases, with 7 bases separating them. Germline-derived CDR1 and CDR2 are SGHVS and FQNEAQ. There are 14 residues in the CDR3. The CDR3 here is CASSLGPHTDTQYF. CDR3 sequence (DNA): TGTGCCAGCAGCTTAGGGCCCCACACAGATACGCAGTATTTT.

The chain recombines TRBV25-1 with TRBJ1-3; 7 bases line up with TRBD1. The CDR3 runs to 16 residues. Germline V lookup: CDR1 MGHDK, CDR2 SYGVNS. With 3 bases clipped from V and 2 bases from J, the junction kept 7 bases outside the gene matches. Written as DNA, the CDR3 is TGTGCCAGCAGTGACCAGGAGACAGGGCCTGGAAACACCATATATTTT. Translated, it gives CASSDQETGPGNTIYF.

The chain uses TRBV12-3 or TRBV12-4 and TRBJ1-1, with D possibly matching TRBD1 (6 bases). The CDR3 totals 12 residues. The ends were cut back, 8 bases at V and 8 bases at J, with 15 bases in the middle. The CDR3 loop is CASGRNRAEAFF. CDR3 in DNA: TGTGCCAGCGGTCGAAACAGGGCGGAAGCTTTCTTT.

The genes are TRBV7-2 and TRBJ2-3; D perhaps matches TRBD1 (5 bases). Trimming pared 0 bases from V and 4 bases from J, leaving 8 bases between. Per germline, CDR1 SGHTA and CDR2 FQGNSA. There are 14 residues in the CDR3. The CDR3 loop reads CASSLAGVADTQYF. The CDR3, as DNA: TGTGCCAGCAGCTTAGCAGGGGTGGCAGATACGCAGTATTTT. The full variable domain, completed using reference TRBV7-2 and TRBJ2-3, is GAGVSQSPSNKVTEKGKDVELRCDPISGHTALYWYRQSLGQGLEFLIYFQGNSAPDKSGLPSDRFSAERTGGSVSTLTIQRTQQEDSAVYLCASSLAGVADTQYFGPGTRLTVL.

This clone was seen a few times. The chain carries TRBV27 and TRBJ2-1, with 9 nucleotides matching TRBD2. This CDR3 comprises 15 residues. Germline CDR1 and CDR2: MNHEY and SMNVEV (reference sequence). The ends lost 4 bases at V and 8 bases at J; junction bases unmatched: 9. The CDR3 sequence is CASSWGGGVVYEQFF. The CDR3 region has the DNA TGTGCCAGCAGTTGGGGCGGGGGGGTCGTATATGAGCAGTTCTTC.

The chain links TRBV11-2 to TRBJ1-6; D is ambiguous. The CDR3 has 11 amino acids. CDR1 is SGHAT and CDR2 is FQNNGV in the germline V gene. Trimming cost V 5 bases and J 8 bases, with 4 bases left between them. The CDR3 nucleotides are TGTGCCAGCAGCCATGATTCACCCCTCCACTTT. Amino acid sequence: CASSHDSPLHF. The full variable domain, with the rest looked up from reference TRBV11-2 and TRBJ1-6, is EAGVAQSPRYKIIEKRQSVAFWCNPISGHATLYWYQQILGQGPKLLIQFQNNGVVDDSQLPKDRFSAERLKGVDSTLKIQPAKLEDSAVYLCASSHDSPLHFGNGTRLTVT.

The chain employs TRBV5-1 and TRBJ2-5; 8 nucleotides match TRBD1. V lost 4 bases to trimming and J lost 5 bases; unmatched junction nucleotides: 13. This CDR3 contains 16 residues. Germline values: CDR1 SGHRS, CDR2 YFSETQ. The CDR3 DNA is TGCGCCAGCAGCAGAAGGAGACAGGGGTCCGGGGAGACCCAGTACTTC. This codes for CASSRRRQGSGETQYF.

The rearrangement uses TRBV5-6 and TRBJ1-6, with 10 bases aligning to TRBD1. The germline V gene encodes CDR1 SGHDT and CDR2 YYEEEE. CDR3 size: 17 residues. V trimming: 4 bases; J trimming: 1 base; junction bases outside the gene matches: 5. This CDR3 is CASSLRTGGSYNSPLHF. DNA for the CDR3: TGTGCCAGCAGCCTCCGGACAGGGGGATCCTATAATTCACCCCTCCACTTT. The variable domain in full, completed from reference TRBV5-6 and TRBJ1-6, reads DAGVTQSPTHLIKTRGQQVTLRCSPKSGHDTVSWYQQALGQGPQFIFQYYEEEERQRGNFPDRFSGHQFPNYSSELNVNALLLGDSALYLCASSLRTGGSYNSPLHFGNGTRLTVT.

The sample holds a few counts of this clone. The gene calls are TRBV5-5 and TRBJ1-2, with D tentatively TRBD1 (5 bases). Germline-derived CDR1 and CDR2 are SGHKS and YYEKEE (reference sequence). V lost 6 bases and J 7 bases, leaving 25 bases between the germline ends. The CDR3 spans 16 residues. CDR3 protein: CASIPQTGQTGFGYTF. The CDR3 nucleotides read TGTGCCAGCATTCCCCAAACAGGCCAAACTGGGTTTGGCTACACCTTC.

The chain uses TRBV3-1 (or the pseudogene TRBV3-2) and TRBJ1-5; D gene uncertain. The V end lost 2 bases, the J end lost 2 bases, and 7 bases lay between the germline ends. Germline values: CDR1 LGHDT, CDR2 YNNKEL (reference sequence). The CDR3 sequence is 14 residues long. The CDR3 coding sequence is TGTGCCAGCAGCCAATACGGGGGCAATCAGCCCCAGCATTTT. Amino acid sequence: CASSQYGGNQPQHF.

The V and J genes are TRBV4-2 and TRBJ1-1; 7 positions agree with TRBD1. Germline V gene data show CDR1 as LGHNA and CDR2 as YNFKEQ. Unmatched junction bases numbered 11, after V lost 1 base and J lost 0 bases. The CDR3 is 18 residues long. CDR3 in DNA: TGTGCCAGCAGCCAAGGGCGTGGCAGGGGGTACATGAACACTGAAGCTTTCTTT. Translated: CASSQGRGRGYMNTEAFF.

This chain uses TRBV5-1 with TRBJ2-1; D call uncertain. CDR1 SGHRS and CDR2 YFSETQ come from the germline V gene. CDR3 size: 17 residues. Trimming shortened V by 4 bases and J by 0 bases, and 17 bases separated the two germline ends. CDR3 loop: CASSPSLLHSSYNEQFF. In nucleotides, the CDR3 is TGCGCCAGCAGCCCATCCCTCCTACACAGCTCCTACAATGAGCAGTTCTTC.

This chain joins TRBV30 and TRBJ2-1, with 14 bases lining up with TRBD2. This CDR3 has 17 amino acids. Trimming took 4 bases from V and 1 from J; bases not matched to a gene: 6. Germline V CDR1 and CDR2: GTSNPN, SVGIG (reference sequence). The CDR3 spells CAWIPGTSGSSYNEQFF. CDR3 bases: TGTGCCTGGATTCCTGGGACTAGCGGGAGTTCCTACAATGAGCAGTTCTTC.

This clone has only a few counts. This chain joins TRBV5-1 and TRBJ2-7; maybe TRBD1 (5 bases). V was clipped by 4 bases and J by 2 bases, with 19 bases between them. This CDR3 is 16 amino acids long. Germline CDR1 and CDR2: SGHRS and YFSETQ. As DNA, the CDR3 is TGCGCCAGCAGCCCAACAGAGGCAGGGCTGGCCTACGAGCAGTACTTC. Its translation: CASSPTEAGLAYEQYF.

The chain recombines TRBV12-5 with TRBJ1-5, with D perhaps matching TRBD1 (6 bases). This CDR3 comprises 13 residues. Trimming removed 5 bases from V and 5 bases from J, with 10 bases in between. The germline V gene has CDR1 LGHNT and CDR2 FRNRAP. The CDR3 nucleotides are TGTGCTAGTGGTCGGACAGTAGATCAGCCCCAGCATTTT. Its protein product is CASGRTVDQPQHF. Filled out from reference TRBV12-5 and TRBJ1-5, the complete variable domain reads DARVTQTPRHKVTEMGQEVTMRCQPILGHNTVFWYRQTMMQGLELLAYFRNRAPLDDSGMPKDRFSAEMPDATLATLKIQPSEPRDSAVYFCASGRTVDQPQHFGDGTRLSIL.

In its sample, this clone was seen a few times. The chain couples TRBV6-5 to TRBJ1-1; 7 bases fit TRBD1. The CDR3 covers 15 residues. The junction had 15 bases not matched to a gene; V was cut back by 8 bases and J by 6 bases. The germline V gene has CDR1 MNHEY and CDR2 SVGAGI. For the CDR3, the DNA is TGTGCCAGCTCACCCCACAGGGGTAACGGAGCTGAAGCTTTCTTT. This sequence encodes CASSPHRGNGAEAFF.

This clone has just a few counts. The chain links TRBV19 to TRBJ2-5; tentative D call: TRBD2 (5 bases). CDR3 length equals 15 residues. Per germline, CDR1 LNHDA and CDR2 SQIVND (reference sequence). V dropped 4 bases and J dropped 4 bases, with 16 bases sitting between them. The CDR3 sequence: CASSTLLDFGETQYF. CDR3 nucleotide sequence: TGTGCCAGTAGTACGCTTTTGGACTTCGGAGAGACCCAGTACTTC.

This clone appeared once. V and J are TRBV5-1 and TRBJ2-1; TRBD1 might be the D (7 bases). V was clipped by 4 bases and J by 3 bases, with 14 bases between them. The CDR3 is 15 residues long. Germline CDR1 reads SGHRS; CDR2 reads YFSETQ. CDR3 nucleotide sequence: TGCGCCAGCAGCGCTACAGGGGAGGACTACAATGAGCAGTTCTTC. This codes for CASSATGEDYNEQFF.